This T cell receptor beta chain was recorded in a study of shared clonotypes between healthy human individuals. Study-wide results and limits: The diversity represented, both genetic and in exposure history, was limited by few donors.

On this clone itself: Its antigen remains unidentified.

Method: immunoSEQ multiplex PCR; TCRdb's copy keeps in-frame clones and lacks some. This table holds 950,000 to 1,300,000 clones, roughly 80% found once. V dropped 5 bases and J dropped 6; count of bases not matched to a gene: 4. This CDR3 is 14 amino acids long. CDR1 is MNHNY, CDR2 SVGAGI, per germline (reference sequence). Sequencing input: memory CD4+ T cells sorted from blood. The subset was: CD45RA-negative fraction. V is TRBV6-6 and J is TRBJ2-2; 9 nucleotides match TRBD1. The TCR was taken from a man aged 18 to 35 in good health. The DNA of the CDR3 is TGTGCCAGCAGTCCCCGGACAGGGGCCGGGGAGCTGTTTTTT. Translated, it gives CASSPRTGAGELFF.